A single sample gave rise to the 31 T cell receptor beta chains below, sequenced in a study of shared clonotypes between healthy human individuals. Repertoires were generated with immunoSEQ multiplex PCR, while TCRdb's copy carries only in-frame clones and drops some. Of roughly 1,100,000 clones in the sample, around 76% were seen once. Sequencing was performed on memory CD4+ T cells sorted from blood. Documented subset: CD45RA-negative fraction. These receptors were taken from a man aged 18 to 35 in good health.

This clone has more than one count but fewer than ten. This sequence joins TRBV21-1 and TRBJ1-2; no check of the table's D call, TRBD1, against the DNA was made. TRBV21-1 is classified as a pseudogene. CDR3 length: 14 amino acids. This CDR3 is CASTTGDSNYGYTF. The DNA for the CDR3 is TGTGCCAGCACCACAGGGGACTCTAACTATGGCTACACCTTC.

The chain couples TRBV2 to TRBJ1-2; 7 bases match TRBD1. The length of the CDR3 is 13 residues. Germline-derived CDR1 and CDR2 are SNHLY and FYNNEI. Germline trimming cut 6 bases from V and 4 bases from J; bases unmatched to any gene: 5. The CDR3 bases are TGTGCCAGCAGCCGGGACAGTAGCTATGGCTACACCTTC. Amino acids: CASSRDSSYGYTF.

This clone has a count of ten or more. The rearrangement uses TRBV6-5 and TRBJ1-6; D uncertain. With 2 bases removed from V and 7 bases from J, the gap between germline ends came to 6 bases. CDR1 and CDR2 (germline): MNHEY, SVGAGI. The CDR3 totals 13 residues. CDR3 protein: CASSYKRNSPLHF. DNA of the CDR3: TGTGCCAGCAGTTACAAGAGAAATTCACCCCTCCACTTT.

V and J are TRBV2 and TRBJ2-3; D gene ambiguous. CDR3 length: 12 amino acids. Germline V gives CDR1 SNHLY, CDR2 FYNNEI. V lost 8 bases to trimming and J lost 4 bases, with 10 bases between them. The CDR3 DNA follows: TGTGCCAGCCCGGAACTGGCAGATACGCAGTATTTT. Amino acids: CASPELADTQYF.

This clone appeared once. This rearrangement joins TRBV6-5 to TRBJ1-5, with D possibly matching TRBD1 (5 bases). CDR3 length: 13 residues. V was pared by 6 bases and J by 2 bases, with 8 bases between. The germline gives CDR1 MNHEY, CDR2 SVGAGI. The CDR3 sequence is CASSPGGNQPQHF. The CDR3, as DNA: TGTGCCAGCAGCCCGGGGGGCAATCAGCCCCAGCATTTT.

This clone appeared a few times. This chain uses TRBV5-6 with TRBJ1-3; D call uncertain. This CDR3 is 15 amino acids long. Germline CDR1 and CDR2: SGHDT and YYEEEE. V lost 5 bases, J lost 0 bases, and 12 bases lay in between. CDR3 sequence: CASSYRRTSGNTIYF. The CDR3 bases are TGTGCCAGCAGTTACCGACGGACCTCTGGAAACACCATATATTTT.

Notes on this clone: A read error may account for a junction end that differs from germline. V and J are TRBV7-7 and TRBJ2-5; the match to TRBD2 covers 10 bases. The CDR3 runs to 17 residues. Germline V gene lookup returns CDR1 SSHAT and CDR2 FNYEAQ (reference sequence). CDR3 in DNA: TGTGCTAGCAGCCCGGGGGGGCTAGCGGGAGCTCAGGAGACCCAGTACTTC. Protein: CASSPGGLAGAQETQYF.

This clone occurred a few times. Distinct nucleotide sequences in the sample also encode this CDR3. The CDR3 nucleotides read TGTGCCAGTAGTATTGGGTATCAGCCCCAGCATTTT. Translating gives CASSIGYQPQHF. The chain recombines TRBV19 with TRBJ1-5; D unresolved. The CDR3 is made up of 12 amino acids. V gave up 3 bases and J gave up 5 bases, with 5 bases separating them. The V gene's germline CDR1 is LNHDA and CDR2 SQIVND (reference sequence).

The chain is built from TRBV25-1 and TRBJ2-1; 10 bases agree with TRBD2. This CDR3 spans 15 amino acids. In germline, CDR1 is MGHDK, CDR2 SYGVNS. V trimming: 6 bases; J trimming: 4 bases; junction bases outside the gene matches: 6. In DNA form, the CDR3 reads TGTGCCAGCAGGGGAGCGGGAGGGCCGTACAATGAGCAGTTCTTC. It codes for CASRGAGGPYNEQFF.

The chain has TRBV6-5 and TRBJ2-1; 8 positions match TRBD1. Per germline, CDR1 MNHEY and CDR2 SVGAGI. This CDR3 is built from 15 residues. Trimming removed 7 bases from V and 0 bases from J; junction bases left unmatched: 5. The CDR3 DNA reads TGTGCCAGCAAGCTAGACAGGGGCTCCTACAATGAGCAGTTCTTC. It translates to CASKLDRGSYNEQFF.

The CDR3 reads CASSLAAGEAYEQYF. CDR3 nucleotide sequence: TGTGCCAGCAGCTTAGCCGCCGGAGAAGCCTACGAGCAGTACTTC. The V gene is TRBV11-2, the J gene TRBJ2-5, with D unresolved. TRBJ2-7 explains the end of the DNA better; the J call may be wrong. This CDR3 comprises 15 residues. Germline-derived CDR1 and CDR2 are SGHAT and FQNNGV.

This clone was detected once. Within the sample, other DNA sequences also encode this same CDR3. V usage is TRBV10-3 and J usage is TRBJ2-3, with a tentative D call TRBD2 (5 bases). The germline V gene encodes CDR1 ENHRY and CDR2 SYGVKD. V was pared by 0 bases and J by 6 bases, with 10 bases between. This CDR3 has 14 residues. The CDR3, as DNA: TGTGCCATCAGTGAGTCAGGGAGATCGGATACGCAGTATTTT. It is translated as CAISESGRSDTQYF.

The chain is built from TRBV2 and TRBJ1-2; D remains ambiguous. V lost 3 bases, J lost 7 bases, and 18 bases lay in between. Germline assignment: CDR1 SNHLY and CDR2 FYNNEI. The CDR3 consists of 15 residues. The CDR3 spells CASSESRTDKGGYTF. In DNA, the CDR3 is TGTGCCAGCAGTGAGTCCAGGACCGACAAAGGTGGCTACACCTTC.

The genes are TRBV2 and TRBJ2-5, with 15 positions matching TRBD2. Germline CDR1 SNHLY, CDR2 FYNNEI. This CDR3 is built from 15 residues. After removal of 4 bases from V and 4 bases from J, the junction contained 1 base not matched to a gene. The chain's CDR3 is CASSGTSGRGETQYF. Here the CDR3 DNA reads TGTGCCAGCAGTGGGACTAGCGGGAGGGGAGAGACCCAGTACTTC.

The rearrangement uses TRBV11-2 and TRBJ2-1, with TRBD1 matching over 8 bases. Trimming took 2 bases from V and 9 from J; bases not matched to a gene: 9. The V gene's germline CDR1 is SGHAT and CDR2 FQNNGV. The CDR3 loop spans 15 amino acids. CDR3 sequence (DNA): TGTGCCAGCAGCTTACAGGGGGCGCAAGAAAGTGAGCAGTTCTTC. Encoded protein: CASSLQGAQESEQFF.

The rearrangement joins TRBV4-1 to TRBJ2-4; 11 nucleotides align to TRBD2. CDR1 and CDR2 (germline): MGHRA, YSYEKL. This CDR3 is built from 16 residues. Trimming removed 6 bases from V and 0 bases from J; junction bases left unmatched: 4. The DNA of the CDR3 is TGCGCCAGCAGACTAGCGGGAGACGGAGCCAAAAACATTCAGTACTTC. It yields the protein CASRLAGDGAKNIQYF.

V is TRBV14 and J is TRBJ1-3, with unresolved D. CDR3 length: 15 residues. V lost 4 bases to trimming and J lost 8 bases, with 18 bases between them. The germline V gene encodes CDR1 SGHDN and CDR2 FVKESK. The CDR3 reads CASSPGVTLQYTIYF. The CDR3 DNA sequence: TGTGCCAGCAGCCCCGGAGTGACCCTTCAATACACCATATATTTT.

The gene calls are TRBV6-5 and TRBJ2-1; TRBD2 agrees at 9 bases. The V gene end was trimmed by 4 bases and the J gene end by 10 bases; junction bases not matched to a gene: 14. This CDR3 contains 16 residues. CDR1 is MNHEY, CDR2 SVGAGI, per germline. The CDR3 loop is CASSSHLAGGPREQFF. The CDR3 coding sequence is TGTGCCAGCAGTTCCCACCTGGCGGGGGGGCCTCGGGAGCAGTTCTTC.

The chain uses TRBV7-3 and TRBJ2-2, with 10 bases lining up with TRBD1. V shed 4 bases and J 4 bases; nucleotides not matched to a gene: 6. Germline CDR1 SGHTA, CDR2 FQGTGA. The CDR3 contains 16 residues. CDR3 sequence: CASSSTGTGVTGELFF. The CDR3, as DNA: TGTGCCAGCAGCTCGACCGGGACAGGGGTCACCGGGGAGCTGTTTTTT.

This clone was seen more than once but under ten times. Different DNA sequences within this sample yield the same CDR3. This chain connects TRBV5-1 to TRBJ2-1, with D maybe TRBD1 (6 bases). This CDR3 contains 13 residues. Per germline, CDR1 SGHRS and CDR2 YFSETQ. Trimming removed 3 bases from V and 4 bases from J, with 8 bases in between. CDR3 nucleotide sequence: TGCGCCAGCAGCTCTCAGGGGTACAATGAGCAGTTCTTC. It yields the protein CASSSQGYNEQFF.

This clone is medium-sized within its sample. The gene calls are TRBV7-2 and TRBJ2-2; unclear D gene. Per the germline V gene, CDR1 is SGHTA and CDR2 is FQGNSA. CDR3 length equals 12 residues. Deletions cut 5 bases from V and 3 bases from J, with 4 bases between. DNA of the CDR3: TGTGCCAGCAGCACCGACACCGGGGAGCTGTTTTTT. It specifies CASSTDTGELFF.

The J gene is TRBJ1-2, the V gene TRBV10-1, with D possibly being TRBD1 (5 bases). This CDR3 has 13 amino acids. V was clipped by 3 bases and J by 4 bases, with 9 bases between them. Per the germline V gene, CDR1 is WNHNN and CDR2 is SYGVQD (reference sequence). DNA for the CDR3: TGCGCCAGCAGTGAAACAGGATCCTATGGCTACACCTTC. Translated, it gives CASSETGSYGYTF.

The V and J genes are TRBV7-8 and TRBJ1-5; the D gene is possibly TRBD1 (5 bases). The V end lost 1 base, the J end lost 5 bases, and 24 bases lay between the germline ends. Germline V CDR1 and CDR2: SGHVS, FQNEAQ. The CDR3 contains 19 residues. CDR3 amino acids: CASSLGGIGRVTSDQPQHF. The CDR3 DNA follows: TGTGCCAGCAGCTTAGGGGGGATCGGCAGGGTGACGAGCGATCAGCCCCAGCATTTT. Combining the CDR3 with reference TRBV7-8 and TRBJ1-5 gives the whole variable domain GAGVSQSPRYKVAKRGQDVALRCDPISGHVSLFWYQQALGQGPEFLTYFQNEAQLDKSGLPSDRFFAERPEGSVSTLKIQRTQQEDSAVYLCASSLGGIGRVTSDQPQHFGDGTRLSIL.

This clone appeared a few times. Other nucleotide sequences in the sample specify the same CDR3. The gene calls are TRBV19 and TRBJ2-1; maybe TRBD2 (5 bases). V was clipped by 3 bases and J by 0 bases, with 9 bases between them. The CDR3 consists of 15 residues. Germline V gene data show CDR1 as LNHDA and CDR2 as SQIVND (reference sequence). The CDR3 sequence is CASSIEGSSYNEQFF. DNA of the CDR3: TGTGCCAGTAGTATTGAGGGAAGCTCCTACAATGAGCAGTTCTTC.

The rearrangement links TRBV4-3 to TRBJ2-1; 12 positions match TRBD2. The CDR3 runs to 18 residues. Looked up from germline, CDR1 is LGHNA and CDR2 is YSLEER. Trimming cost V 3 bases and J 1 base; bases outside gene matches: 7. The chain's CDR3 is CASSQETSGRSSYNEQFF. The CDR3 DNA reads TGCGCCAGCAGCCAGGAAACTAGCGGGAGGAGTTCCTACAATGAGCAGTTCTTC.

This clone was recorded only once. This chain connects TRBV2 to TRBJ2-3; 7 bases line up with TRBD1. The CDR3 is 15 residues long. Germline assignment: CDR1 SNHLY and CDR2 FYNNEI. Unmatched junction bases numbered 5, after V lost 4 bases and J lost 1 base. CDR3 sequence: CASSVRTGGTDTQYF. The CDR3 DNA sequence: TGTGCCAGCAGTGTAAGGACAGGAGGCACAGATACGCAGTATTTT. Based on the CDR3 plus reference TRBV2 and TRBJ2-3, the full variable domain is EPEVTQTPSHQVTQMGQEVILRCVPISNHLYFYWYRQILGQKVEFLVSFYNNEISEKSEIFDDQFSVERPDGSNFTLKIRSTKLEDSAMYFCASSVRTGGTDTQYFGPGTRLTVL.

The chain combines TRBV10-3 with TRBJ1-6; 7 bases map to TRBD1. This CDR3 is 14 amino acids long. The J segment lost 4 bases and the V segment lost 8 bases, leaving 5 bases of the junction unmatched. Germline values: CDR1 ENHRY, CDR2 SYGVKD. CDR3 bases: TGTGCCATCTCGGGGACAGATTATAATTCACCCCTCCACTTT. Amino acids: CAISGTDYNSPLHF.

This clone was counted between two and nine times. The gene calls are TRBV6-5 and TRBJ2-7; D remains ambiguous. The CDR3 runs 14 residues. Germline assignment: CDR1 MNHEY and CDR2 SVGAGI. V dropped 2 bases and J dropped 2 bases, with 10 bases sitting between them. CDR3 in DNA: TGTGCCAGCAGTTACGGTCGCCATACCTACGAGCAGTACTTC. Its translation: CASSYGRHTYEQYF.

The chain is built from TRBV14 and TRBJ2-3; TRBD1 agrees at 10 bases. The trim removed 9 bases at V and 3 bases at J, leaving 9 bases unmatched. Germline assignment: CDR1 SGHDN and CDR2 FVKESK. This CDR3 is 15 amino acids long. The CDR3 sequence: CASRLTGGGTDTQYF. CDR3 sequence (DNA): TGTGCCAGTAGACTGACAGGGGGCGGGACAGATACGCAGTATTTT.

Only a few counts were recorded for this clone. The genes are TRBV11-2 and TRBJ1-1; D gene unclear. Germline loops: CDR1 SGHAT, CDR2 FQNNGV. The CDR3 has 13 amino acids. Trimming took off 0 bases at V and 4 bases at J, with 6 bases between the two ends. The CDR3: CASSLELGTEAFF. In DNA, the CDR3 is TGTGCCAGCAGCTTAGAGTTAGGCACTGAAGCTTTCTTT.

This clone is a singleton in its sample. V usage is TRBV7-9 and J usage is TRBJ2-5, with D unresolved. Trimming cost V 5 bases and J 7 bases, with 11 bases left between them. This CDR3 has 12 residues. Germline CDR1 and CDR2: SEHNR and FQNEAQ (reference sequence). The chain's CDR3 is CASSPEAGTQYF. CDR3 bases: TGTGCCAGCAGCCCCGAGGCTGGGACCCAGTACTTC.